A selection of T cell receptor beta chains follows, all from one sample in a study of cytomegalovirus exposure and HLA in healthy donors. Here immunoSEQ multiplex PCR was the method, and the copy in TCRdb shows in-frame clones only, minus some. The sample records some 100,000 clones, 76% being singletons. Sequencing used PBMCs. These receptors originate from a woman aged 45-65 years in good health and CMV-seropositive. CDR3s include the opening cysteine and the closing phenylalanine or tryptophan.

V gene	J gene	CDR3 protein
TRBV2	TRBJ2-1	CASLSGVTYNEQFF
TRBV4-1	TRBJ2-6	CASSHPKGSSGANGLTF
TRBV25-1	TRBJ2-3	CASLDPEGGCCTDTQYF
TRBV2	TRBJ1-1	CASTGTGWNTEAFF
TRBV6-5	TRBJ2-7	CASSSFVGGGGYEQYF
TRBV5-4	TRBJ1-1	CASSLTGNTEAFF
TRBV19	TRBJ2-7	CASSIGPSGSYEQYF
TRBV7-2	TRBJ2-2	CASSSRQGTGELFF
TRBV21-1	TRBJ2-1	CASSKKRTIGGISDEQFF
TRBV4-2	TRBJ2-1	CASSPGAGDNEQFF
TRBV29-1	TRBJ1-1	CSVLIFRSTEAFF
TRBV6-6	TRBJ2-4	CASRTGGNIQYF
TRBV19	TRBJ2-7	CASSPGIAGNYEQYF
TRBV5-1	TRBJ2-5	CASSPSDTQETQYF
TRBV5-1	TRBJ1-5	CASSLAGPDRANQPQHF
TRBV7-2	TRBJ2-7	CASSLGGPSYEQYF